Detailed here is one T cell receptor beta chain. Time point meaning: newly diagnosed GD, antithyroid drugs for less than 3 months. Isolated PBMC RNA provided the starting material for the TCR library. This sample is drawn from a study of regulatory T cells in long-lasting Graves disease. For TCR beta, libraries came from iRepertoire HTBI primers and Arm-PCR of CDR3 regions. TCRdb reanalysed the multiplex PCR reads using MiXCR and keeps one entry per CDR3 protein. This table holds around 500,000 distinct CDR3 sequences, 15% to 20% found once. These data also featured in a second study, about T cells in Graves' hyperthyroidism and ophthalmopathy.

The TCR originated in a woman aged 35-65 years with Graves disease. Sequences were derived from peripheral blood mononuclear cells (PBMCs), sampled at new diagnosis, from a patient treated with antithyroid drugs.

The DNA for the CDR3 is TGTGCCAGCAACTTATTGGACAGGGCGGAGACCCAGTACTTC. It specifies CASNLLDRAETQYF. The genes are TRBV27 and TRBJ2-5; TRBD1 matches at 8 bases. The CDR3 has 14 amino acids. After removal of 7 bases from V and 5 bases from J, the junction contained 9 bases not matched to a gene. The germline CDR1 and CDR2 sequences are MNHEY and SMNVEV (reference sequence).